The 18 T cell receptor beta chains below all came from one sample that was sequenced in a study of follicular helper T cells after annual influenza vaccination. The time point denotes: 2014-2015 season, 7 days after vaccination. Assay used: immunoSEQ multiplex PCR; TCRdb lists only in-frame clones, some missing. Of several thousand clones in the sample, less than 85% were seen once. The sequences come from CXCR5+ CD38- circulating T follicular helper cells from blood, collected 7 days after influenza vaccination. Subset here: circulating Tfh, non-naive CD4+CXCR5+PD-1+ (ICOS+CD38+ or ICOS-CD38-). The receptors derive from an adult who received the influenza vaccine.

This chain links TRBV7-6 with TRBJ2-3; D gene ambiguous. Trimming cost V 4 bases and J 5 bases, with 10 bases left between them. CDR1 is SGHVS and CDR2 is FNYEAQ in the germline V gene. The CDR3 is 13 amino acids. CDR3: CASSSTLEDTQYF. The CDR3 nucleotides read TGTGCCAGCAGCTCAACCTTAGAAGATACGCAGTATTTT.

The chain combines TRBV2 with TRBJ2-7; D remains ambiguous. The CDR3 length is 11 residues. Trimming pared 2 bases from V and 4 bases from J, leaving 3 bases between. Germline V gene sequence: CDR1 SNHLY, CDR2 FYNNEI. In DNA form, the CDR3 reads TGTGCCAGCAGTGAAACATACGAGCAGTACTTC. As protein: CASSETYEQYF. The complete variable domain, with remaining parts taken from reference TRBV2 and TRBJ2-7, reads EPEVTQTPSHQVTQMGQEVILRCVPISNHLYFYWYRQILGQKVEFLVSFYNNEISEKSEIFDDQFSVERPDGSNFTLKIRSTKLEDSAMYFCASSETYEQYFGPGTRLTVT.

The chain employs TRBV7-2 and TRBJ1-2; the D is unclear. Germline values: CDR1 SGHTA, CDR2 FQGNSA. The V end lost 0 bases, the J end lost 7 bases, and 15 bases lay between the germline ends. The CDR3 runs to 15 residues. CDR3 coding DNA: TGTGCCAGCAGCTTAGCGGGTTTGGATGGAGGTGGCTACACCTTC. Residues: CASSLAGLDGGGYTF.

In its sample, this clone was seen once. V gene TRBV28 combines with J gene TRBJ2-1, with no clear D. Trimming stripped 7 bases from V and 6 bases from J, with 16 bases between. Germline CDR1 reads MDHEN; CDR2 reads SYDVKM. The CDR3 is 14 amino acids. DNA for the CDR3: TGTGCCAGCACCGCACTATCCCCCACCAATGAGCAGTTCTTC. Amino acid sequence: CASTALSPTNEQFF.

V is TRBV5-1 and J is TRBJ1-3; D is undetermined. CDR3 length: 14 amino acids. The germline CDR1 and CDR2 sequences are SGHRS and YFSETQ. The V and J ends lost 1 base and 2 bases respectively, with 7 bases between them. The CDR3 bases are TGCGCCAGCAGCTTGCGGCGCACTGGAAACACCATATATTTT. Protein product: CASSLRRTGNTIYF.

The V and J genes are TRBV5-3 and TRBJ2-4, with TRBD1 identical over 8 bases. TRBV5-3 falls under the ORF class, with uncertain function. The CDR3 loop spans 17 amino acids. V lost 1 base to trimming and J lost 4 bases; unmatched junction nucleotides: 10. The chain's CDR3 is CARSLPTPNRGKNIQYF. As DNA, the CDR3 is TGTGCCAGAAGCTTGCCCACTCCCAACAGGGGGAAAAACATTCAGTACTTC.

This clone turned up a few times. The chain has TRBV7-2 and TRBJ2-7; D unresolved. V was cut by 5 bases and J by 0 bases, with 14 bases left in between. CDR1 SGHTA and CDR2 FQGNSA come from the germline V gene. The CDR3 length is 15 residues. CDR3 sequence: CASSPWVATSYEQYF. CDR3 nucleotides: TGTGCCAGCAGCCCCTGGGTGGCGACCTCCTACGAGCAGTACTTC.

The rearrangement joins TRBV28 to TRBJ1-5, with D perhaps matching TRBD1 (6 bases). CDR3 length: 16 residues. The V and J ends lost 1 base and 3 bases respectively, with 13 bases between them. CDR1 and CDR2 from the germline V gene are MDHEN and SYDVKM. The CDR3 DNA sequence: TGTGCCAGCAGTTTATCTTCAGGGGCTTACAATCAGCCCCAGCATTTT. Protein sequence: CASSLSSGAYNQPQHF.

V usage is TRBV28 and J usage is TRBJ1-1; no definite D call. V was shortened by 4 bases and J by 4 bases, with 10 bases between the two germline ends. Per the germline V gene, CDR1 is MDHEN and CDR2 is SYDVKM. The CDR3 extends over 13 amino acids. The CDR3 here is CASSYSTGTEAFF. For the CDR3, the DNA is TGTGCCAGCAGTTATTCGACGGGCACTGAAGCTTTCTTT.

The chain joins TRBV28 to TRBJ1-5; D perhaps matches TRBD1 (6 bases). From germline, CDR1 is MDHEN and CDR2 SYDVKM. This CDR3 is built from 15 residues. Trimming took 11 bases from V and 1 from J, leaving 18 bases between them. CDR3 residues: CAATTGTPSNQPQHF. CDR3 in DNA: TGTGCCGCGACAACCGGGACACCGAGCAATCAGCCCCAGCATTTT.

This chain joins TRBV9 and TRBJ1-3; TRBD1 might be the D (5 bases). Germline V gives CDR1 SGDLS, CDR2 YYNGEE. The CDR3 runs 14 residues. V shed 3 bases and J shed 8 bases, with 15 bases lying between them. The CDR3 spells CASSARPGLDTIYF. CDR3 nucleotide sequence: TGTGCCAGCAGCGCCCGCCCAGGGTTGGACACCATATATTTT.

This clone was detected a few times. The chain employs TRBV19 and TRBJ1-5; D perhaps matches TRBD1 (6 bases). The V gene lost 5 bases and the J gene lost 6 bases, with 14 bases spanning the gap. The CDR3 runs 14 residues. The germline V gene has CDR1 LNHDA and CDR2 SQIVND (reference sequence). The CDR3 here is CASSPPRGLQPQHF. The CDR3 DNA sequence: TGTGCCAGTAGTCCTCCCAGGGGTCTTCAGCCCCAGCATTTT.

V gene TRBV28 combines with J gene TRBJ2-7, with 8 nucleotides matching TRBD2. The CDR3 length is 14 residues. Germline CDR1 is MDHEN and CDR2 is SYDVKM. The V gene end was trimmed by 8 bases and the J gene end by 2 bases; junction bases not matched to a gene: 8. CDR3 region: CASGRAGGTYEQYF. CDR3 DNA sequence: TGTGCCAGCGGGCGGGCGGGGGGCACCTACGAGCAGTACTTC.

This rearrangement joins TRBV5-1 to TRBJ2-1; TRBD2 agrees at 13 bases. This CDR3 has 16 amino acids. Germline V gene data show CDR1 as SGHRS and CDR2 as YFSETQ. Unmatched junction bases numbered 8, after V lost 5 bases and J lost 6 bases. The CDR3 loop reads CASRLSGLAGINEQFF. The CDR3 DNA is TGCGCCAGCAGGCTTTCGGGACTAGCGGGGATCAATGAGCAGTTCTTC.

This clone is labeled as large. The chain combines TRBV6-5 with TRBJ2-7, with 7 bases aligning to TRBD1. Looked up from germline, CDR1 is MNHEY and CDR2 is SVGAGI. Trimming cost V 6 bases and J 4 bases; bases outside gene matches: 6. CDR3 size: 13 residues. This chain's CDR3 is CASRLRDSYEQYF. DNA for the CDR3: TGTGCCAGCAGACTCCGGGACAGTTACGAGCAGTACTTC.

This chain uses TRBV5-4 with TRBJ2-3; 13 bases are shared with TRBD2. CDR3 length: 15 residues. V was clipped by 0 bases and J by 7 bases; unmatched bases: 2. The V gene's germline CDR1 is SGHNT and CDR2 YYREEE (reference sequence). CDR3 sequence: CASSLGLAGGYTQYF. The CDR3 DNA follows: TGTGCCAGCAGCTTGGGACTAGCGGGGGGTTATACGCAGTATTTT.

This clone turned up a few times. The chain links TRBV2 to TRBJ1-2; D remains unclear. CDR1 and CDR2 (germline): SNHLY, FYNNEI. The germline V and J ends were trimmed by 1 base and 4 bases, with 10 bases remaining between them. The CDR3 has 14 residues. The CDR3 nucleotides are TGTGCCAGCAGTGAAGGGACGTCGATCTATGGCTACACCTTC. Translation: CASSEGTSIYGYTF.

This sequence joins TRBV28 and TRBJ1-4; no definite D call. Looked up from germline, CDR1 is MDHEN and CDR2 is SYDVKM. Trimming shortened V by 8 bases and J by 7 bases, and 14 bases separated the two germline ends. The length of the CDR3 is 13 residues. This CDR3 reads CASLTMNSEKLFF. In DNA form, the CDR3 reads TGTGCCAGCCTGACGATGAACTCTGAAAAACTGTTTTTT.